These 8 T cell receptor beta chains came from one sample sequenced in a study of type 1 and type 2 diabetes patients. Genomic DNA was the PCR template. Multiplex PCR with 30 forward and 13 reverse primers amplified the TCR beta CDR3. TCRdb re-analysed the multiplex PCR reads in MiXCR, keeping a single row per CDR3 protein. The sample contains under 300,000 distinct CDR3 sequences, roughly 48% of which appear only once. The source material was peripheral blood mononuclear cells (PBMCs). These receptors were taken from a man between 18 and 35 years old with type 2 diabetes.

The CDR3, as DNA: TGTGCCAGCAGTTCGCCGCTCGCTAACAGGGTGAACACTGAAGCTTTCTTT. It codes for CASSSPLANRVNTEAFF. The chain has TRBV12-3 or TRBV12-4 and TRBJ1-1; D is perhaps TRBD1 (6 bases). V lost 4 bases and J 0 bases, leaving 18 bases between the germline ends. The CDR3 has 17 amino acids.

This chain's CDR3 is CASSEGLAGGLEYF. CDR3 coding DNA: TGCGCCAGCAGCGAAGGACTAGCGGGAGGTTTGGAGTACTTC. The chain combines TRBV5-1 with TRBJ2-7; 14 bases map to TRBD2. The CDR3 is made up of 14 amino acids. Germline values: CDR1 SGHRS, CDR2 YFSETQ. The J segment lost 11 bases and the V segment lost 4 bases, leaving 8 bases of the junction unmatched.

The J gene is TRBJ2-5, the V gene TRBV19, with 10 bases lining up with TRBD1. Per germline, CDR1 LNHDA and CDR2 SQIVND (reference sequence). The trim removed 1 base at V and 4 bases at J, leaving 9 bases unmatched. The CDR3 has 17 amino acids. CDR3 nucleotide sequence: TGTGCCAGTAGTATAGGGGGGACAGGGGCCACGCGAGAGACCCAGTACTTC. It encodes CASSIGGTGATRETQYF.

This clonotype was seen once. The genes are TRBV30 and TRBJ2-2; the D gene is possibly TRBD2 (6 bases). The CDR3 consists of 16 residues. Germline loops: CDR1 GTSNPN, CDR2 SVGIG (reference sequence). The V end lost 8 bases, the J end lost 0 bases, and 19 bases lay between the germline ends. The CDR3 DNA follows: TGTGCCGGAGGGGTACAGGCTAACACGAACACCGGGGAGCTGTTTTTT. Protein sequence: CAGGVQANTNTGELFF.

This clonotype was found a few times. The V gene is TRBV6-5, the J gene TRBJ2-5; 12 nucleotides agree with TRBD2. The CDR3 is made up of 15 amino acids. V lost 5 bases, J lost 4 bases, and 5 bases stayed unmatched. Germline CDR1 reads MNHEY; CDR2 reads SVGAGI. CDR3 sequence (DNA): TGTGCCAGCAGTGAACTAGCGGGAGGTGTAGAGACCCAGTACTTC. Its translation is CASSELAGGVETQYF.

The chain uses TRBV13 and TRBJ2-1; 11 bases match TRBD2. Germline assignment: CDR1 PRHDT and CDR2 FYEKMQ (reference sequence). The CDR3 is made up of 16 amino acids. Trimming cost V 6 bases and J 9 bases; bases outside gene matches: 13. For the CDR3, the DNA is TGTGCCAGCAGTCCGTCCCCTAGCGGGAGGATTAGTGAGCAGTTCTTC. Its protein is CASSPSPSGRISEQFF.

The chain recombines TRBV2 with TRBJ1-2, with D uncertain. Germline V gene lookup returns CDR1 SNHLY and CDR2 FYNNEI. This CDR3 has 13 residues. Trimming stripped 4 bases from V and 7 bases from J, with 13 bases between. This CDR3 reads CASSVDSGGGYTF. CDR3 DNA sequence: TGTGCCAGCAGTGTCGACTCCGGCGGTGGCTACACCTTC.

The rearrangement joins TRBV20-1 to TRBJ2-1, with D perhaps matching TRBD1 or TRBD2 (7 bases each). Per the germline V gene, CDR1 is DFQATT and CDR2 is SNEGSKA (reference sequence). The CDR3 sequence is 13 residues long. V gave up 2 bases and J gave up 9 bases, with 14 bases separating them. CDR3 sequence reads: CSARHTGEGEQFF. CDR3 in DNA: TGCAGTGCTAGACACACAGGGGAGGGTGAGCAGTTCTTC.